The 18 T cell receptor beta chains presented below share a single source sample, sequenced in a study of technical replicates of blood from a handful of donors. Clones were read by immunoSEQ multiplex PCR, and TCRdb kept only the in-frame ones, dropping some. The sample consists of tens of thousands of clones, roughly 94% of them appearing once. The specimen sequenced was T cells isolated from PBMCs. These TCRs come from a human donor in good health.

The chain carries TRBV11-3 and TRBJ2-1; 7 bases line up with TRBD1. Germline CDR1 SGHNT, CDR2 YENEEA. The CDR3 length is 15 residues. The trim removed 6 bases at V and 6 bases at J, leaving 11 bases unmatched. Written as DNA, the CDR3 is TGTGCCAGCAGTCAAGGGACAGAATACACCAATGAGCAGTTCTTC. Its protein product is CASSQGTEYTNEQFF.

This clone was found a few times. CDR3 DNA sequence: TGTGCCAGCAGCCTGCCCCCTAGCGGGCAAGAGACCCAGTACTTC. Translating it yields CASSLPPSGQETQYF. The gene calls are TRBV11-2 and TRBJ2-5; 8 nucleotides line up with TRBD2. Germline loops: CDR1 SGHAT, CDR2 FQNNGV. The CDR3 runs 15 residues. J gave up 2 bases and V 5 bases, and 7 bases lay outside the gene matches.

CDR3 in amino acids: CASSSGQGGVVTGELFF. CDR3 nucleotide sequence: TGTGCCAGCAGCTCCGGACAGGGAGGCGTTGTGACCGGGGAGCTGTTTTTT. The chain uses TRBV7-6 and TRBJ2-2; 8 positions agree with TRBD1. This CDR3 is built from 17 residues. V gave up 4 bases and J gave up 5 bases; unmatched junction bases: 12. From germline, CDR1 is SGHVS and CDR2 FNYEAQ.

DNA for the CDR3: TGTGCCAGCAGGGGACTAGCGGTAAACAATGAGCAGTTCTTC. As protein: CASRGLAVNNEQFF. The J gene is TRBJ2-1, the V gene TRBV2; 11 bases agree with TRBD2. Germline CDR1 and CDR2: SNHLY and FYNNEI. The CDR3 runs to 14 residues. The ends lost 6 bases at V and 5 bases at J; junction bases unmatched: 3.

V and J are TRBV5-1 and TRBJ2-1, with 8 positions matching TRBD2. Germline V gene data show CDR1 as SGHRS and CDR2 as YFSETQ. J lost 4 bases, V lost 1 base, and 13 bases had no gene match. There are 18 residues in the CDR3. The CDR3 nucleotides are TGCGCCAGCAGCTTGCGGGGGGGAGAGCTCCCGGGGTACAATGAGCAGTTCTTC. Translated, it gives CASSLRGGELPGYNEQFF.

This chain joins TRBV9 and TRBJ2-1; D is perhaps TRBD1 (6 bases). Trimming pared 0 bases from V and 4 bases from J, leaving 11 bases between. CDR3 length: 15 residues. CDR1 is SGDLS, CDR2 YYNGEE, per germline. Written as DNA, the CDR3 is TGTGCCAGCAGCGTAGGTGGGACACTTTACAATGAGCAGTTCTTC. The encoded protein is CASSVGGTLYNEQFF.

The rearrangement joins TRBV18 to TRBJ1-5; weak D call: TRBD1 (5 bases). Trimming cost V 6 bases and J 7 bases, with 10 bases left between them. The germline V gene encodes CDR1 KGHSH and CDR2 LQKENI. The CDR3 has 12 residues. The CDR3 sequence is CASSQWGQPQHF. In DNA form, the CDR3 reads TGTGCCAGCTCCCAATGGGGCCAGCCCCAGCATTTT.

The gene calls are TRBV7-9 and TRBJ2-7; D may be TRBD2 (5 bases). V dropped 2 bases and J dropped 6 bases, with 17 bases sitting between them. Per germline, CDR1 SEHNR and CDR2 FQNEAQ (reference sequence). The CDR3 is 15 residues long. CDR3 sequence reads: CASSLIRLPRSEQYF. DNA of the CDR3: TGTGCCAGCAGCTTAATTCGACTACCTAGATCCGAGCAGTACTTC.

This sequence joins TRBV28 and TRBJ2-5; perhaps TRBD2 as D (6 bases). Trimming removed 0 bases at V and 2 bases at J, with 16 bases between. Germline values: CDR1 MDHEN, CDR2 SYDVKM. This CDR3 spans 17 amino acids. The CDR3 is CASSLWLGEDQQETQYF. CDR3 sequence (DNA): TGTGCCAGCAGTTTATGGCTCGGGGAGGATCAACAAGAGACCCAGTACTTC.

V gene TRBV7-8 combines with J gene TRBJ2-5; TRBD1 matches 8 bases. Germline CDR1 SGHVS, CDR2 FQNEAQ. This CDR3 comprises 17 residues. V trimming: 3 bases; J trimming: 5 bases; junction bases outside the gene matches: 14. CDR3 in amino acids: CASSLIRGLLPSETQYF. Written as DNA, the CDR3 is TGTGCCAGCAGCTTGATCAGGGGGCTACTTCCAAGTGAGACCCAGTACTTC.

This chain uses TRBV6-1 with TRBJ2-1, with no clear D. CDR1 is MNHNS, CDR2 SASEGT, per germline. The ends were cut back, 9 bases at V and 10 bases at J, with 10 bases in the middle. The CDR3 is 10 residues long. The CDR3 DNA reads as TGTGCCAGTATGCGAACCGAGCAGTTCTTC. Its translation is CASMRTEQFF.

V usage is TRBV7-9 and J usage is TRBJ2-1, with D unclear. This CDR3 is 15 amino acids long. Germline V lookup: CDR1 SEHNR, CDR2 FQNEAQ (reference sequence). Trimming took off 4 bases at V and 6 bases at J, with 16 bases between the two ends. The CDR3 reads CASSWVALVGNEQFF. The CDR3 nucleotides read TGTGCCAGCAGCTGGGTAGCACTTGTCGGCAATGAGCAGTTCTTC.

The chain couples TRBV4-2 to TRBJ2-3; TRBD2 aligns across 7 bases. V lost 0 bases and J lost 4; bases outside the gene matches: 1. The CDR3 loop spans 14 amino acids. Looked up from germline, CDR1 is LGHNA and CDR2 is YNFKEQ. The CDR3 nucleotides are TGTGCCAGCAGCCAAGATGCGGGGGCAGATACGCAGTATTTT. This encodes CASSQDAGADTQYF.

The genes are TRBV5-6 and TRBJ1-1; D might be TRBD1 (5 bases). This CDR3 spans 17 amino acids. Germline CDR1 is SGHDT and CDR2 is YYEEEE. V lost 4 bases and J 1 base, leaving 20 bases between the germline ends. CDR3 sequence reads: CASSPDPGLPGNTEAFF. The DNA of the CDR3 is TGTGCCAGCAGCCCTGACCCGGGACTCCCGGGGAACACTGAAGCTTTCTTT.

The V gene is TRBV4-1, the J gene TRBJ2-1; TRBD1 might be the D (5 bases). There are 15 residues in the CDR3. Germline loops: CDR1 MGHRA, CDR2 YSYEKL. The V gene lost 2 bases and the J gene lost 0 bases, with 8 bases spanning the gap. In nucleotides, the CDR3 is TGCGCCAGCAGCCAAAGGGGTACCTCCTACAATGAGCAGTTCTTC. It encodes CASSQRGTSYNEQFF.

The V gene is TRBV29-1, the J gene TRBJ1-5; 9 bases are shared with TRBD1. This CDR3 region has 14 residues. Germline V gene data show CDR1 as SQVTM and CDR2 as ANQGSEA. J lost 3 bases, V lost 5 bases, and 5 bases had no gene match. The CDR3 spells CSVKGQGDNQPQHF. CDR3 nucleotides: TGCAGCGTTAAGGGACAGGGTGACAATCAGCCCCAGCATTTT.

The chain links TRBV21-1 to TRBJ2-3; the table's D call of TRBD2 was not tested on the DNA. TRBV21-1 counts as a pseudogene. The CDR3 totals 18 residues. Here the CDR3 reads CASINLGRARKTQDTQYF. The CDR3 nucleotides read TGTGCCAGCATCAATTTGGGGAGGGCCCGTAAGACACAGGATACGCAGTATTTT.

The chain recombines TRBV5-8 with TRBJ2-3; D is perhaps TRBD2 (5 bases). Germline V lookup: CDR1 SGHTS, CDR2 YDEGEE. V was pared by 2 bases and J by 3 bases, with 16 bases between. This CDR3 is 16 amino acids long. CDR3 loop: CASSFQRGLRTDTQYF. The CDR3 bases are TGTGCCAGCAGCTTCCAGAGAGGGCTTCGAACAGATACGCAGTATTTT.